This entry lists 8 T cell receptor beta chains sequenced from one sample in a study of T cell responses to AZD1222 COVID-19 vaccine (dated by TCRdb to the early 2020s). Taken with the paper, the label for time point translates to: baseline before first vaccination. The protocol used for the library was the immunoSEQ multiplex PCR assay. TCRdb's version of the immuneACCESS table is confined to in-frame rearrangements and falls short of the full clone set. An unresolved V gene accounts for under half of the shortfall where checked; the remainder is of unknown origin. The sample yields 95,000 to 150,000 clones; approximately 92% were counted once. In total, the top ten clones hold approximately 3.3% of the sample. Sequenced here: peripheral blood, sampled on day 0 of AZD1222 vaccination. The receptor set was obtained from an adult in good health.

CDR3 region: CASSTRAGGNIQYF. CDR3 DNA sequence: TGTGCCAGCAGCACCCGCGCGGGAGGAAACATTCAGTACTTC. The V and J genes are TRBV5-6 and TRBJ2-4; 8 nucleotides line up with TRBD2. V trimming: 4 bases; J trimming: 6 bases; junction bases outside the gene matches: 6. The V gene's germline CDR1 is SGHDT and CDR2 YYEEEE. The CDR3 loop spans 14 amino acids. The whole variable domain, filled in from reference TRBV5-6 and TRBJ2-4, reads DAGVTQSPTHLIKTRGQQVTLRCSPKSGHDTVSWYQQALGQGPQFIFQYYEEEERQRGNFPDRFSGHQFPNYSSELNVNALLLGDSALYLCASSTRAGGNIQYFGAGTRLSVL.

The rearrangement links TRBV15 to TRBJ2-2; possibly TRBD2 for D (5 bases). The CDR3 has 15 amino acids. Germline CDR1 and CDR2: LNHNV and YYDKDF (reference sequence). V was cut by 6 bases and J by 0 bases, with 11 bases left in between. CDR3 region: CATRRAASNTGELFF. The DNA for the CDR3 is TGTGCCACCAGGCGGGCAGCCTCGAACACCGGGGAGCTGTTTTTT.

V and J are TRBV21-1 and TRBJ1-2; the DNA was not compared with TRBD1, the D call given in the table. TRBV21-1 is labeled a pseudogene. The CDR3 consists of 13 residues. The CDR3 bases are TGTGCCAGAGACAGGGGAGGGAACTATGGCTACACCTTC. Protein sequence: CARDRGGNYGYTF.

The genes are TRBV6-2 or TRBV6-3 and TRBJ1-5; TRBD1 is a possible D gene (6 bases). V lost 2 bases, J lost 0 bases, and 26 bases lay in between. From germline, CDR1 is MNHEY and CDR2 SVGEGT. The CDR3 consists of 21 residues. CDR3 sequence reads: CASSYPSGRQELRNSNQPQHF. The CDR3 nucleotides are TGTGCCAGCAGTTACCCATCCGGTAGACAGGAGCTCCGAAATAGCAATCAGCCCCAGCATTTT.

This clone has only a few counts. The genes are TRBV5-3 and TRBJ1-5; no clear D gene. TRBV5-3 is noted as an ORF with a role that remains uncertain. This CDR3 has 20 residues. Deletions cut 0 bases from V and 0 bases from J, with 22 bases between. The CDR3 nucleotides read TGTGCCAGAAGCTTGGCCTGTCGGCAGAGCGATAGTTATAGCAATCAGCCCCAGCATTTT. It yields the protein CARSLACRQSDSYSNQPQHF.

The V and J genes are TRBV27 and TRBJ2-2, with D tentatively TRBD1 (6 bases). Trimming pared 5 bases from V and 6 bases from J, leaving 7 bases between. The CDR3 spans 12 residues. CDR1 MNHEY and CDR2 SMNVEV come from the germline V gene (reference sequence). CDR3 protein: CASSHRAGELFF. The CDR3 DNA reads TGTGCCAGCAGTCACAGGGCCGGGGAGCTGTTTTTT.

J is TRBJ2-7 and V is TRBV11-2; TRBD1 agrees at 7 bases. V shed 0 bases and J 0 bases; nucleotides not matched to a gene: 14. Germline CDR1 SGHAT, CDR2 FQNNGV. The CDR3 spans 19 residues. DNA of the CDR3: TGTGCCAGCAGCTTAGAACCCCTCCGACAGGGTTCACCCTCCTACGAGCAGTACTTC. It yields the protein CASSLEPLRQGSPSYEQYF.

The V gene is TRBV2, the J gene TRBJ2-5; 10 bases align to TRBD2. CDR3 length equals 15 residues. The germline V gene has CDR1 SNHLY and CDR2 FYNNEI. V gave up 8 bases and J gave up 1 base; unmatched junction bases: 7. The CDR3 spells CASANGLAVQETQYF. The DNA for the CDR3 is TGTGCCAGCGCAAATGGACTAGCGGTCCAAGAGACCCAGTACTTC. Drawing the rest from reference TRBV2 and TRBJ2-5, the complete variable domain is EPEVTQTPSHQVTQMGQEVILRCVPISNHLYFYWYRQILGQKVEFLVSFYNNEISEKSEIFDDQFSVERPDGSNFTLKIRSTKLEDSAMYFCASANGLAVQETQYFGPGTRLLVL.